The rows below give T cell receptor beta chains drawn from one sample of a study of technical replicates of blood from a few donors. Sequencing used immunoSEQ multiplex PCR; TCRdb keeps in-frame clones, though not all of them. The sample includes some 70,000 clones, just under 97% of them seen just once. Sequenced sample: T cells isolated from PBMCs. The receptors derive from a human donor in good health. The CDR3 runs from the conserved cysteine through the conserved F or W. The order of the fields is clone size, V gene, D gene, J gene, CDR3 length, CDR3 DNA, CDR3 protein. D genes are given only for firm matches. Rows may omit the clone size; those that give it use once, few, many or a size class.

abundance: .; v_gene: TRBV5-6; d_gene: .; j_gene: TRBJ2-2; len: 16; CDR3nt: TGTGCCAGCAGCTTGGTGGGGGCGCTGATTTCCGGGGAGCTGTTTTTT; CDR3aa: CASSLVGALISGELFF
abundance: few; v_gene: TRBV19; d_gene: TRBD1; j_gene: TRBJ1-6; len: 15; CDR3nt: TGTGCCAGTAACCCCAGGGGGCGACGAAATTCACCCCTCCACTTT; CDR3aa: CASNPRGRRNSPLHF
abundance: .; v_gene: TRBV6-6; d_gene: .; j_gene: TRBJ1-3; len: 14; CDR3nt: TGTGCCAGCAGTCCAGGGTACTCTGGAAACACCATATATTTT; CDR3aa: CASSPGYSGNTIYF
abundance: .; v_gene: TRBV6-6; d_gene: TRBD2; j_gene: TRBJ2-2; len: 15; CDR3nt: TGTGCCATTACATCTAGCGGGGGGGCCACCGGGGAGCTGTTTTTT; CDR3aa: CAITSSGGATGELFF
abundance: .; v_gene: TRBV5-1; d_gene: .; j_gene: TRBJ2-7; len: 18; CDR3nt: TGCGCCAGCAGCTTGGACTCGGGGGGCGCTAGGACGTTCTACGAGCAGTACTTC; CDR3aa: CASSLDSGGARTFYEQYF
abundance: .; v_gene: TRBV18; d_gene: .; j_gene: TRBJ1-5; len: 13; CDR3nt: TGTGCCAGCTCACAGGGGAGCAATCAGCCCCAGCATTTT; CDR3aa: CASSQGSNQPQHF
abundance: .; v_gene: TRBV27; d_gene: TRBD1; j_gene: TRBJ2-1; len: 15; CDR3nt: TGTGCCAGCAGGGACTTGACAGGGGCTGTTGATGAGCAGTTCTTC; CDR3aa: CASRDLTGAVDEQFF
abundance: .; v_gene: TRBV5-6; d_gene: TRBD2; j_gene: TRBJ2-2; len: 16; CDR3nt: TGTGCCAGCAGAAGCATCGGGGGGTATCTATCCGGGGAGCTGTTTTTT; CDR3aa: CASRSIGGYLSGELFF
abundance: .; v_gene: TRBV28; d_gene: .; j_gene: TRBJ2-2; len: 17; CDR3nt: TGTGCCAGCAGTTATCCGACAGCCTCACTGAACACCGGGGAGCTGTTTTTT; CDR3aa: CASSYPTASLNTGELFF
abundance: .; v_gene: TRBV7-9; d_gene: .; j_gene: TRBJ1-1; len: 17; CDR3nt: TGTGCCAGCAGACCAGCCCTTGACAGCCCCATGAACACTGAAGCTTTCTTT; CDR3aa: CASRPALDSPMNTEAFF
abundance: .; v_gene: TRBV6-5; d_gene: .; j_gene: TRBJ2-7; len: 15; CDR3nt: TGTGCCAGCAGTCGTCTAGAGGCTGCTCCCTACGAGCAGTACTTC; CDR3aa: CASSRLEAAPYEQYF
abundance: .; v_gene: TRBV28; d_gene: TRBD2; j_gene: TRBJ2-1; len: 15; CDR3nt: TGTGCCAGCAGTGGGGTGAGCGGGAGGTATGGTGAGCAGTTCTTC; CDR3aa: CASSGVSGRYGEQFF
abundance: .; v_gene: TRBV5-5; d_gene: .; j_gene: TRBJ1-1; len: 16; CDR3nt: TGTGCCAGCAGCTTAAATACAGGGAACTCGAACACTGAAGCTTTCTTT; CDR3aa: CASSLNTGNSNTEAFF
abundance: .; v_gene: TRBV9; d_gene: .; j_gene: TRBJ2-7; len: 15; CDR3nt: TGTGCCAGCAGCGTAGGGGTAGGAGGGAACCACGAGCAGTACTTC; CDR3aa: CASSVGVGGNHEQYF
abundance: once; v_gene: TRBV5-1; d_gene: .; j_gene: TRBJ1-2; len: 13; CDR3nt: TGCGCCAGCAGCCGAGGTGGGACATCTGGCTACACCTTC; CDR3aa: CASSRGGTSGYTF
abundance: .; v_gene: TRBV4-2; d_gene: .; j_gene: TRBJ2-1; len: 14; CDR3nt: TGTGCCAGCAGACGTAGAGGCTCCTACAATGAGCAGTTCTTC; CDR3aa: CASRRRGSYNEQFF
abundance: .; v_gene: TRBV6-4; d_gene: TRBD1; j_gene: TRBJ2-2; len: 16; CDR3nt: TGTGCCAGCAGTAACTGGGGACAGAAGAACACCGGGGAGCTGTTTTTT; CDR3aa: CASSNWGQKNTGELFF
abundance: .; v_gene: TRBV5-1; d_gene: .; j_gene: TRBJ2-3; len: 16; CDR3nt: TGCGCCAGCAGCTTCGGTACCGAGACTAGCACAGATACGCAGTATTTT; CDR3aa: CASSFGTETSTDTQYF
abundance: .; v_gene: TRBV4-1; d_gene: .; j_gene: TRBJ2-7; len: 14; CDR3nt: TGCGCCAGCAGCCAAGAGGCGACAGTTTACGAGCAGTACTTC; CDR3aa: CASSQEATVYEQYF
abundance: .; v_gene: TRBV29-1; d_gene: TRBD2; j_gene: TRBJ2-5; len: 16; CDR3nt: TGCAGCGTGGTCACCGGGACTAGCGGGGGGGCGGAGACCCAGTACTTC; CDR3aa: CSVVTGTSGGAETQYF
abundance: .; v_gene: TRBV2; d_gene: .; j_gene: TRBJ1-1; len: 15; CDR3nt: TGTGCCAGCAGAGCTCCCTCCGGGACAATAAGTGAAGCTTTCTTT; CDR3aa: CASRAPSGTISEAFF
abundance: .; v_gene: TRBV4-2; d_gene: TRBD2; j_gene: TRBJ2-1; len: 17; CDR3nt: TGTGCCAGCAGCCAAGTTGGGACTAGCGGATTGTACAATGAGCAGTTCTTC; CDR3aa: CASSQVGTSGLYNEQFF
abundance: .; v_gene: TRBV30; d_gene: .; j_gene: TRBJ2-6; len: 14; CDR3nt: TGTGCCTTGGAGGGTTTCTCTGGGGCCAACGTCCTGACTTTC; CDR3aa: CALEGFSGANVLTF
abundance: .; v_gene: TRBV28; d_gene: TRBD1; j_gene: TRBJ1-1; len: 14; CDR3nt: TGTGCCAGCACCAAGTACAGGGGGAGCACTGAAGCTTTCTTT; CDR3aa: CASTKYRGSTEAFF
abundance: .; v_gene: TRBV2; d_gene: TRBD2; j_gene: TRBJ2-5; len: 15; CDR3nt: TGTGCCAGCAGTGGGGCGGGGGGCCTAGGACAGACCCAGTACTTC; CDR3aa: CASSGAGGLGQTQYF
abundance: .; v_gene: TRBV4-1; d_gene: .; j_gene: TRBJ2-7; len: 15; CDR3nt: TGCGCCAGCAGCCCAGCGATAGGGGTCGTCTCCGAGCAGTACTTC; CDR3aa: CASSPAIGVVSEQYF
abundance: .; v_gene: TRBV5-1; d_gene: TRBD2; j_gene: TRBJ2-5; len: 20; CDR3nt: TGCGCCAGCAGCCTACGGGGCAAACTAGCGGGAGGGACCCCCCAAGAGACCCAGTACTTC; CDR3aa: CASSLRGKLAGGTPQETQYF
abundance: .; v_gene: TRBV4-1; d_gene: TRBD2; j_gene: TRBJ2-1; len: 18; CDR3nt: TGCGCCAGCAGCCAAGGAGGACTAGCGGGAGTTTTGAGAGATGAGCAGTTCTTC; CDR3aa: CASSQGGLAGVLRDEQFF
abundance: .; v_gene: TRBV4-1; d_gene: .; j_gene: TRBJ1-2; len: 14; CDR3nt: TGCGCCAGCAGCCAGGAACTTACAGGCTATGGCTACACCTTC; CDR3aa: CASSQELTGYGYTF
abundance: once; v_gene: TRBV5-1; d_gene: .; j_gene: TRBJ1-1; len: 13; CDR3nt: TGCGCCAGCAGCCCCGGGGGAGAAACTGAAGCTTTCTTT; CDR3aa: CASSPGGETEAFF
abundance: .; v_gene: TRBV5-1; d_gene: .; j_gene: TRBJ1-2; len: 15; CDR3nt: TGCGCCAGCAGCTTGGCCGCTCAAGGAGGCTATGGCTACACCTTC; CDR3aa: CASSLAAQGGYGYTF
abundance: .; v_gene: TRBV28; d_gene: .; j_gene: TRBJ2-7; len: 15; CDR3nt: TGTGCCAGCAGTTTTCCCCGGGAAGTTAACTACGAGCAGTACTTC; CDR3aa: CASSFPREVNYEQYF
abundance: .; v_gene: TRBV2; d_gene: .; j_gene: TRBJ1-1; len: 12; CDR3nt: TGTGCCTCCATGAGGGTGAACACTGAAGCTTTCTTT; CDR3aa: CASMRVNTEAFF
abundance: .; v_gene: TRBV28; d_gene: .; j_gene: TRBJ2-1; len: 17; CDR3nt: TGTGCCAGCAGCTACCCTTTTAGGGGCCAGGGGTACAATGAGCAGTTCTTC; CDR3aa: CASSYPFRGQGYNEQFF
abundance: .; v_gene: TRBV27; d_gene: .; j_gene: TRBJ2-7; len: 17; CDR3nt: TGTGCCAGCAGTTATACAGGGTCGGCAGCATCACGTTACGAGCAGTACTTC; CDR3aa: CASSYTGSAASRYEQYF
abundance: .; v_gene: TRBV19; d_gene: TRBD1; j_gene: TRBJ1-5; len: 13; CDR3nt: TGTGCCAGTAGTCAGGACAGGAATCAGCCCCAGCATTTT; CDR3aa: CASSQDRNQPQHF
abundance: .; v_gene: TRBV29-1; d_gene: TRBD1; j_gene: TRBJ2-7; len: 13; CDR3nt: TGCAGCGTTGAAGGCGGGACAGGGCACGAGCAGTACTTC; CDR3aa: CSVEGGTGHEQYF
abundance: .; v_gene: TRBV28; d_gene: TRBD1; j_gene: TRBJ1-4; len: 13; CDR3nt: TGTGCCAGCACCCGACAGGGGCAGGAAAAACTGTTTTTT; CDR3aa: CASTRQGQEKLFF
abundance: once; v_gene: TRBV10-1; d_gene: TRBD1; j_gene: TRBJ1-2; len: 13; CDR3nt: TGCGCCAGCAGTGGCGACAGGGAGGATGGCTACACCTTC; CDR3aa: CASSGDREDGYTF
abundance: .; v_gene: TRBV29-1; d_gene: .; j_gene: TRBJ2-5; len: 14; CDR3nt: TGCAGCGCCTCCAAGTGGGAGGTCCAAGAGACCCAGTACTTC; CDR3aa: CSASKWEVQETQYF
abundance: .; v_gene: TRBV28; d_gene: .; j_gene: TRBJ1-3; len: 16; CDR3nt: TGTGCCAGCAGTTTATCAGGGGATATCTCTGGAAACACCATATATTTT; CDR3aa: CASSLSGDISGNTIYF
abundance: .; v_gene: TRBV11-2; d_gene: .; j_gene: TRBJ1-1; len: 16; CDR3nt: TGTGCCAGCAGCTTAGCAATAATTGACAGAAATACTGAAGCTTTCTTT; CDR3aa: CASSLAIIDRNTEAFF